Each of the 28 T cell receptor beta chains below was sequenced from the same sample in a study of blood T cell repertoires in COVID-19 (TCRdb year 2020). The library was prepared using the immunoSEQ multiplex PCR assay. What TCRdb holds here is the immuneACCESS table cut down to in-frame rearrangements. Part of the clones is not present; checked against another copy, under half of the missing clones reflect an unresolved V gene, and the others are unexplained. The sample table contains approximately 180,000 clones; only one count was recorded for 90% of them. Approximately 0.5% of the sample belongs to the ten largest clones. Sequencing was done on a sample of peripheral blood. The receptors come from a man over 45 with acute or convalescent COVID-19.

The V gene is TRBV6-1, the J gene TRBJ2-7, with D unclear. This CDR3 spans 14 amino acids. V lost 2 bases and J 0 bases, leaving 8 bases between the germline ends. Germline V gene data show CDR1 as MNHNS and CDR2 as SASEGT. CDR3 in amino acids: CASSEMRSSYEQYV. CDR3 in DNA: TGTGCCAGCAGTGAAATGCGGAGCTCCTACGAGCAGTACGTC.

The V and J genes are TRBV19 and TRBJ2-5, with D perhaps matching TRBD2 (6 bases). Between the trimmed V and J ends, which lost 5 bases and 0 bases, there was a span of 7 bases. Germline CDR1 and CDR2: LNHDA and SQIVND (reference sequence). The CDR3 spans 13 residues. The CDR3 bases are TGTGCCAGTAGTCGGGACTACCAAGAGACCCAGTACTTC. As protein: CASSRDYQETQYF. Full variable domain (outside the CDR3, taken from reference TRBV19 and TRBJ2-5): DGGITQSPKYLFRKEGQNVTLSCEQNLNHDAMYWYRQDPGQGLRLIYYSQIVNDFQKGDIAEGYSVSREKKESFPLTVTSAQKNPTAFYLCASSRDYQETQYFGPGTRLLVL.

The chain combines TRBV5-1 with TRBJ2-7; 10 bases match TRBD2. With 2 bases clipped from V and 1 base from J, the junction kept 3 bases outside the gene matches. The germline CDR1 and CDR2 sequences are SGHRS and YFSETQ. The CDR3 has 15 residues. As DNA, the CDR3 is TGCGCCAGCAGCTTTAGCGGGGGGCCTTCCTACGAGCAGTACGTC. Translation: CASSFSGGPSYEQYV.

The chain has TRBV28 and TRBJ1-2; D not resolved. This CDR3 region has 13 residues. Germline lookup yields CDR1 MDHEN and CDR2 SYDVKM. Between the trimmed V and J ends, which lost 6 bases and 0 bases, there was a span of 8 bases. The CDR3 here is CASSSGANYGYTF. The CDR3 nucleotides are TGTGCCAGCAGCTCCGGGGCTAACTATGGCTACACCTTC.

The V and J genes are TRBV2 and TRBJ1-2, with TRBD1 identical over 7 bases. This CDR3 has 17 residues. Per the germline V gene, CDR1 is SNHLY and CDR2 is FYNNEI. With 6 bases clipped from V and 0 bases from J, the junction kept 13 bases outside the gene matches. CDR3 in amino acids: CASRGETGRITNYGYTF. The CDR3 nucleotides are TGTGCCAGCAGGGGGGAGACAGGGCGAATCACTAACTATGGCTACACCTTC.

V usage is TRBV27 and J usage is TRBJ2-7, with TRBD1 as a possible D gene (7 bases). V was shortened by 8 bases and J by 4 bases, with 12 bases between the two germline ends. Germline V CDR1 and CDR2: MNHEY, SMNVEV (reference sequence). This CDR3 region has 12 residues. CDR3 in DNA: TGTGCCAGCCAGGGGGGCCCGTACGAGCAGTACTTC. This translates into CASQGGPYEQYF.

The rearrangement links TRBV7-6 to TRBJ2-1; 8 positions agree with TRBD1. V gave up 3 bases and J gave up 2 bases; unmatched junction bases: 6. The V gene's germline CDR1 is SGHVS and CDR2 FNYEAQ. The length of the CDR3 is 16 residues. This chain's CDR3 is CASSFAGQGPYNEQFF. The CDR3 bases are TGTGCCAGCAGCTTCGCCGGACAGGGTCCCTACAATGAGCAGTTCTTC.

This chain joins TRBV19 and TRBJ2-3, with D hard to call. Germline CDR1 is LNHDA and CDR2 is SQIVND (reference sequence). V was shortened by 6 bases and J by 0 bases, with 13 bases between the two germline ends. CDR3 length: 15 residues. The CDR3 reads CASRLTGPSTDTQYF. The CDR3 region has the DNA TGTGCCAGTAGGCTGACTGGCCCAAGCACAGATACGCAGTATTTT.

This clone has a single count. Written as DNA, the CDR3 is TGTGCCAGCAGCACGAGAGGGCCCTACGAGCAGTACGTC. It codes for CASSTRGPYEQYV. The chain carries TRBV7-8 and TRBJ2-7; perhaps TRBD2 as D (5 bases). Between the trimmed V and J ends, which lost 5 bases and 2 bases, there was a span of 10 bases. The CDR3 loop spans 13 amino acids. Germline values: CDR1 SGHVS, CDR2 FQNEAQ.

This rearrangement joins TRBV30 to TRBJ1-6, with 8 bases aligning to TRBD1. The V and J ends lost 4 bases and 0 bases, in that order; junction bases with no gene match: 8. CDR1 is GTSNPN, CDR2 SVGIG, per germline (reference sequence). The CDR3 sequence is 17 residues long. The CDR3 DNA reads TGTGCCTGGAAAAAGCCGGGGACAGGCTCCTATAATTCACCCCTCCACTTT. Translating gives CAWKKPGTGSYNSPLHF.

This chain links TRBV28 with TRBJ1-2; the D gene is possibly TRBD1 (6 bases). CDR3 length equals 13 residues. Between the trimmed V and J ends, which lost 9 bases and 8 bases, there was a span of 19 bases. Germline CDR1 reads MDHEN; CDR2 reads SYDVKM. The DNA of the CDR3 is TGTGCCAGTAGAATACGGGGGGCGCGAGGCTACACCTTC. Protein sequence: CASRIRGARGYTF.

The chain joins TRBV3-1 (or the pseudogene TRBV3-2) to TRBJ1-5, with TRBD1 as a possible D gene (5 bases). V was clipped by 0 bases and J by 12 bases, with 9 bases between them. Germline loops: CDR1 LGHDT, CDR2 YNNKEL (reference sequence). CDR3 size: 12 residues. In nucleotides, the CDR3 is TGTGCCAGCAGCCAAGATTCGGGGGACCAGCATTTT. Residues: CASSQDSGDQHF.

The CDR3 loop is CASSLTTSGEQFF. The CDR3 DNA reads as TGTGCCAGCAGCTTAACGACTAGCGGGGAGCAGTTCTTC. V gene TRBV7-3 combines with J gene TRBJ2-1; 10 nucleotides agree with TRBD2. The CDR3 contains 13 residues. V was pared by 0 bases and J by 10 bases, with 0 bases of the junction left unmatched. The germline gives CDR1 SGHTA, CDR2 FQGTGA.

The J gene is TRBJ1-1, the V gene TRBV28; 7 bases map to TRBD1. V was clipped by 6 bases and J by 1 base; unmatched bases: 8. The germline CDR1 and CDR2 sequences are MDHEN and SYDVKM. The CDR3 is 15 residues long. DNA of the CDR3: TGTGCCAGCAGCTTGACAGGGCCTAAGAACACTGAAGCTTTCTTT. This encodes CASSLTGPKNTEAFF.

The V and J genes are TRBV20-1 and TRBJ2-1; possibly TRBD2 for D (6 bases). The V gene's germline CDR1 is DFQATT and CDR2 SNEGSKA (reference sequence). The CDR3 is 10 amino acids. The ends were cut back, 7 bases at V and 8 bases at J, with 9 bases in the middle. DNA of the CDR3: TGCAGTGTTCCTAGCGATGAGCAGTTCTTC. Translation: CSVPSDEQFF.

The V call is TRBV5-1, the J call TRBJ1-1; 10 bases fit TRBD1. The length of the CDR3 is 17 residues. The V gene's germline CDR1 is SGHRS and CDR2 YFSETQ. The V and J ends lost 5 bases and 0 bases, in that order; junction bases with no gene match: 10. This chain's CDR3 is CASRPGTGAGLNTEAFF. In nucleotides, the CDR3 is TGCGCCAGCAGACCTGGGACAGGGGCGGGTCTGAACACTGAAGCTTTCTTT. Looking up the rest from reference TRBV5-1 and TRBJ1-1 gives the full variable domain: KAGVTQTPRYLIKTRGQQVTLSCSPISGHRSVSWYQQTPGQGLQFLFEYFSETQRNKGNFPGRFSGRQFSNSRSEMNVSTLELGDSALYLCASRPGTGAGLNTEAFFGQGTRLTVV.

CDR3 nucleotides: TGTGCCAGCAGTCAAACAGGGGGCAGTGAGCAGTTCTTC. Translating gives CASSQTGGSEQFF. This chain connects TRBV6-6 to TRBJ2-1, with 9 bases identical to TRBD1. The CDR3 has 13 amino acids. From germline, CDR1 is MNHNY and CDR2 SVGAGI (reference sequence). J was trimmed by 9 bases and V by 5 bases; bases with no gene match: 5.

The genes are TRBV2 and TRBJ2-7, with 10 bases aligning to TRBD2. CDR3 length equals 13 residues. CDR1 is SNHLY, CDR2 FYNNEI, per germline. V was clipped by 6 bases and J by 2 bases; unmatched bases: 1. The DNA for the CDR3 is TGTGCCAGCAGAACTAGCGGGGCCTACGAGCAGTACGTC. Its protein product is CASRTSGAYEQYV.

The CDR3 DNA is TGTGCCAGCAGCCAAGCAGGGGGCGATGAAAAACTGTTTTTT. This codes for CASSQAGGDEKLFF. The chain carries TRBV9 and TRBJ1-4; the match to TRBD1 covers 8 bases. The CDR3 contains 14 residues. The ends lost 4 bases at V and 6 bases at J; junction bases unmatched: 5. Germline V CDR1 and CDR2: SGDLS, YYNGEE.

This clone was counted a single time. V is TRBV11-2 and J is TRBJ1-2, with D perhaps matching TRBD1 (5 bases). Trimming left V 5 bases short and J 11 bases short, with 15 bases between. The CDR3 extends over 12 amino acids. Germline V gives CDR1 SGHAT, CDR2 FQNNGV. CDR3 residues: CASSVGGAGYTF. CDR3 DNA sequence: TGTGCCAGCAGCGTAGGCGGGGCCGGGTACACCTTC.

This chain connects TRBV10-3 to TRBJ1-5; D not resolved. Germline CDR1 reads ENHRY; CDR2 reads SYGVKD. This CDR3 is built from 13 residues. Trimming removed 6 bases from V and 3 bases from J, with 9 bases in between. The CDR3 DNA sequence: TGTGCCATCAGGGAGCGGGACAATCAGCCCCAGCATTTT. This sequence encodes CAIRERDNQPQHF.

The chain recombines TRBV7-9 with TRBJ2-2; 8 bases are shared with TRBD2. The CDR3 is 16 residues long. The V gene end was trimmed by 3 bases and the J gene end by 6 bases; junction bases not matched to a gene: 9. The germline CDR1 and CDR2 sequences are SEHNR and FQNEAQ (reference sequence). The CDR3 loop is CASSFRSGKFAGELFF. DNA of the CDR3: TGTGCCAGCAGCTTTCGTAGCGGGAAGTTTGCCGGGGAGCTGTTTTTT.

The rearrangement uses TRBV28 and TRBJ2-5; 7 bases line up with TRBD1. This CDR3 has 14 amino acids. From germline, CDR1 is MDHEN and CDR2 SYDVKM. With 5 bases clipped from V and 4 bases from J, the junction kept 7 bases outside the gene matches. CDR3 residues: CASSNRNRGETQYF. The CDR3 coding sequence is TGTGCCAGCAGTAACAGAAACAGGGGAGAGACCCAGTACTTC.

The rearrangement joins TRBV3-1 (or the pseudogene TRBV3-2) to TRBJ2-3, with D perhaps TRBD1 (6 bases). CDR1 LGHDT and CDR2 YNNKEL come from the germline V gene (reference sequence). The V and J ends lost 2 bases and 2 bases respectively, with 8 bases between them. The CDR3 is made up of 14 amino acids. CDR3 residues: CASSQWTATDTQYF. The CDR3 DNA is TGTGCCAGCAGCCAATGGACAGCCACAGATACGCAGTATTTT.

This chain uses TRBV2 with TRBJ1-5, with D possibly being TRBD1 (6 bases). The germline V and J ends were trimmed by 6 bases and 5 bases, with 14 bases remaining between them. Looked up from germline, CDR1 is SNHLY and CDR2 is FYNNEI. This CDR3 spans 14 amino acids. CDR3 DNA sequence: TGTGCCAGCAGGGGGGGGGCAGTAGATCAGCCCCAGCATTTT. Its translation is CASRGGAVDQPQHF.

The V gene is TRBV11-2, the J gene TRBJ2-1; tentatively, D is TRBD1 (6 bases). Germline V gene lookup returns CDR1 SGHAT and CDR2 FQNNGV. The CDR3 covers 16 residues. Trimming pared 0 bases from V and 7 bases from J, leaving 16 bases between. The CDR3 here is CASSLDLTGDWNEQFF. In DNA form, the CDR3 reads TGTGCCAGCAGCTTAGACCTGACAGGTGACTGGAATGAGCAGTTCTTC.

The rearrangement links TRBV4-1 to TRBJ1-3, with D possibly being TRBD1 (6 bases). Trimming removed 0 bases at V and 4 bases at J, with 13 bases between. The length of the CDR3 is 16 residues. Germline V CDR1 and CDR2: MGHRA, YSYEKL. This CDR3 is CASSQEGHLTGNTIYF. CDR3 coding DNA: TGCGCCAGCAGCCAAGAGGGACACCTCACGGGAAACACCATATATTTT.

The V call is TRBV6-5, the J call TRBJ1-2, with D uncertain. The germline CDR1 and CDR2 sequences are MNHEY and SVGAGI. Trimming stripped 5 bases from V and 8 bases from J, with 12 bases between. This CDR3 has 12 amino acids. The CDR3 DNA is TGTGCCAGCAGTAATACCCGGTCCGGCTACACCTTC. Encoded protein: CASSNTRSGYTF.